This T cell receptor (beta chain) was captured in a study of cytomegalovirus exposure and HLA in healthy donors. Study-wide results and limits: Beyond CMV serostatus, there was no information to go on about immune exposure. Most likely, a cluster of highly shared sequence variants arose as a sequencing artifact. Previously analyzed data showed that most TCR beta V segments were productive at a frequency of about 87% or about 30%.

PCR used 60 Vbeta primers and 13 Jbeta primers. Here immunoSEQ multiplex PCR was the method, and the copy in TCRdb shows in-frame clones only, minus some. The sample includes about 130,000 clones, around 10% of them seen just once. Healthy people donating bone marrow made up the donors. The V and J ends lost 5 bases and 0 bases, in that order; junction bases with no gene match: 8. CDR1 and CDR2 from the germline V gene are SEHNR and FQNEAQ (reference sequence). This CDR3 has 16 amino acids. This clone appeared a few times. Its antigen remains unknown. The chain combines TRBV7-9 with TRBJ1-2; 8 nucleotides align to TRBD1. The clonotype comes from a woman aged 40 to 50 in good health and CMV-seropositive. The sequenced material came from PBMCs. CDR3 residues: CASSRRTGGANYGYTF. The CDR3 nucleotides read TGTGCCAGCAGCCGGCGAACAGGGGGAGCTAACTATGGCTACACCTTC.